The clone carrying this TCR beta chain was found many times. Trimming removed 6 bases from V and 4 bases from J; junction bases left unmatched: 6. This CDR3 contains 15 residues. The germline gives CDR1 MNHEY, CDR2 SVGEGT. MiXCR, applied by TCRdb to the 5' RACE reads, yields one record per CDR3 protein. The sample lists around 680,000 distinct CDR3 sequences, approximately 9% occurring once. These data are taken from a study of identical twins. The sample was also reused in another study, on yellow fever vaccine responses in identical twins. As reported in that work: Twins' vaccine T cell response reportedly gave the appearance of partial convergence and partial personalization.

This sequence was found in a woman aged 18-29 years in good health. The sample comprised PBMCs. The chain couples TRBV6-2 or TRBV6-3 to TRBJ2-3; TRBD1 aligns across 11 bases. CDR3 amino acids: CASSRGQGDADTQYF. The CDR3 nucleotides read TGTGCCAGCAGCAGGGGACAGGGGGACGCAGATACGCAGTATTTT.